This T cell receptor beta chain originates from a study of PD-1 blockade in classical Hodgkin lymphoma. In this sample, this clone turned up a few times. No antigen is known for it. Study-wide findings and caveats: It was reported that newly diagnosed patients had less baseline TCR diversity than healthy donors.

The CDR3 has 11 residues. The germline gives CDR1 SNHLY, CDR2 FYNNEI. V lost 2 bases and J 7 bases, leaving 5 bases between the germline ends. TCRdb's copy holds only in-frame clones and misses some; the assay was immunoSEQ multiplex PCR. Among over 12,000 clones listed, 55% to 70% were seen once. The patients all showed relapse after autologous stem cell transplantation, while their brentuximab vedotin exposure varied. The starting material was peripheral blood mononuclear cells (PBMCs), obtained at baseline. The receptor was derived from a human donor with classical Hodgkin lymphoma. The rearrangement links TRBV2 to TRBJ1-2; D uncertain. This chain's CDR3 is CASSELGGYTF. DNA for the CDR3: TGTGCCAGCAGTGAATTGGGTGGCTACACCTTC.